Presented here are 8 T cell receptor beta chains from one specimen sequenced in a study of cytomegalovirus exposure and HLA in healthy donors. A multiplex PCR was run with 60 Vbeta primers and 13 Jbeta primers. Libraries were prepared by immunoSEQ multiplex PCR; TCRdb keeps only in-frame clonotypes and omits some of them. There are 180,000 or so clones in the sample; 72% occur only once, and roughly 2.5% lies in the top ten. Sample: PBMCs. The receptors come from a human donor in good health.

The chain is built from TRBV9 and TRBJ2-1; 8 bases match TRBD1. This CDR3 is 14 amino acids long. V gave up 0 bases and J gave up 6 bases; unmatched junction bases: 2. Per germline, CDR1 SGDLS and CDR2 YYNGEE. CDR3 nucleotides: TGTGCCAGCAGCGTAGAACAGGGGGGCAATGAGCAGTTCTTC. It translates to CASSVEQGGNEQFF. Combining the CDR3 with reference TRBV9 and TRBJ2-1 gives the whole variable domain DSGVTQTPKHLITATGQRVTLRCSPRSGDLSVYWYQQSLDQGLQFLIQYYNGEERAKGNILERFSAQQFPDLHSELNLSSLELGDSALYFCASSVEQGGNEQFFGPGTRLTVL.

This clone was detected only a few times. The CDR3 DNA reads as TGTGCCAGCAGCTTGGAGGGGCCTGATGGCTACACCTTC. Protein sequence: CASSLEGPDGYTF. The J gene is TRBJ1-2, the V gene TRBV5-5, with D tentatively TRBD1 (5 bases). Per germline, CDR1 SGHKS and CDR2 YYEKEE (reference sequence). Trimming left V 0 bases short and J 6 bases short, with 9 bases between. The CDR3 is 13 residues long.

This sequence joins TRBV5-4 and TRBJ1-6; 10 nucleotides match TRBD1. V lost 5 bases and J lost 6; bases outside the gene matches: 11. Germline loops: CDR1 SGHNT, CDR2 YYREEE (reference sequence). This CDR3 spans 17 amino acids. The CDR3 loop reads CASSRDRGLEGNSPLHF. CDR3 sequence (DNA): TGTGCCAGCAGTCGAGACAGGGGGCTTGAGGGTAATTCACCCCTCCACTTT.

The V gene is TRBV14, the J gene TRBJ2-3, with 9 bases that match TRBD2. CDR1 and CDR2 from the germline V gene are SGHDN and FVKESK. The CDR3 is 16 amino acids. V trimming: 4 bases; J trimming: 7 bases; junction bases outside the gene matches: 12. The CDR3 here is CASSPRVAGASHTQYF. The CDR3 nucleotides are TGTGCCAGCAGCCCCCGGGTAGCGGGGGCTTCTCATACGCAGTATTTT.

Turning to this clone: A read error may account for a junction end that differs from germline. The genes are TRBV7-7 and TRBJ2-5, with a tentative D call TRBD2 (7 bases). The CDR3 contains 13 residues. Germline CDR1 SSHAT, CDR2 FNYEAQ (reference sequence). The CDR3, as DNA: TGTGCTAGCAGCTTTGCGGGGGCCGAGACCCAGTACTTC. It translates to CASSFAGAETQYF.

The gene calls are TRBV4-1 and TRBJ1-5; D remains ambiguous. This CDR3 region has 15 residues. V lost 0 bases, J lost 7 bases, and 13 bases lay in between. Germline loops: CDR1 MGHRA, CDR2 YSYEKL. The CDR3 region has the DNA TGCGCCAGCAGCCAAGAGGGAGCGGGAGAACAGCCCCAGCATTTT. Translation gives CASSQEGAGEQPQHF.

The chain employs TRBV10-2 and TRBJ2-1; 9 bases line up with TRBD2. Germline V gene lookup returns CDR1 WSHSY and CDR2 SAAADI. V shed 0 bases and J 7 bases; nucleotides not matched to a gene: 10. The CDR3 is 17 residues long. Here the CDR3 reads CASSESVRGGLRNEQFF. The CDR3 DNA is TGCGCCAGCAGTGAGTCTGTGCGGGGGGGCCTTCGGAATGAGCAGTTCTTC.

This clone was seen a few times. The chain links TRBV5-1 to TRBJ1-1, with no clear D. The CDR3 is 14 amino acids. Trimming stripped 8 bases from V and 8 bases from J, with 22 bases between. Per germline, CDR1 SGHRS and CDR2 YFSETQ. This chain's CDR3 is CASKPDNPSPEAFF. CDR3 nucleotides: TGCGCCAGTAAACCTGACAACCCTTCGCCAGAAGCTTTCTTT.